This is a list of T cell receptor beta chains from one sample in a study of PD-L1 blockade in urothelial cancer. Libraries were prepared by immunoSEQ multiplex PCR; TCRdb keeps only in-frame clonotypes and omits some of them. The sample contains approximately 50,000 clones, 70% to 90% of which appear only once. Sample: PBMCs, taken around atezolizumab (anti-PD-L1) treatment. These receptors came from a man aged 55 to 69 with urothelial cancer. Each CDR3 is given with its conserved first and last residue. D genes are given only for firm matches. Only some rows state a clone size, as once, few, many or a class for expanded clones.

TRBV30	NA	NA	TRBJ1-6	CAWRGVLSSSYNSPLHF	TGTGCCTGGAGAGGAGTGCTATCGAGCTCCTATAATTCACCCCTCCACTTT
TRBV27	NA	NA	TRBJ1-3	CASSFNSGNTIYF	TGTGCCAGCAGTTTTAATTCTGGAAACACCATATATTTT
TRBV28	TRBD1	NA	TRBJ1-4	CASSPTGTGSQKLFF	TGTGCCAGCAGTCCTACCGGGACAGGGTCTCAGAAACTGTTTTTT
TRBV6-5	TRBD1	NA	TRBJ2-7	CASSYLGTGIYEQYF	TGTGCCAGCAGTTACTTGGGGACAGGAATATACGAGCAGTACTTC
TRBV5-6	TRBD1	NA	TRBJ1-2	CASSRISQGSYGYTF	TGTGCCAGCAGCCGAATATCACAGGGGTCCTATGGCTACACCTTC
TRBV7-8	TRBD1	NA	TRBJ1-1	CASSLRQGMNTEAFF	TGTGCCAGCAGCTTAAGACAGGGGATGAACACTGAAGCTTTCTTT
TRBV5-4	TRBD1	NA	TRBJ1-2	CASSAGTGGDLGYTF	TGTGCCAGCAGCGCCGGGACAGGGGGCGATCTGGGCTACACCTTC
TRBV29-1	NA	NA	TRBJ1-2	CSVEWGGGYGYTF	TGCAGCGTTGAATGGGGGGGAGGCTATGGCTACACCTTC
TRBV14	NA	NA	TRBJ2-1	CASSQDYGGQQFF	TGTGCCAGCAGCCAAGACTATGGAGGACAGCAGTTCTTC
TRBV7-9	NA	once	TRBJ2-5	CASSLVPEQQETQYF	TGTGCCAGCAGCTTAGTCCCCGAACAGCAAGAGACCCAGTACTTC
TRBV9	TRBD2	NA	TRBJ2-1	CASSVRAGGLGEQFF	TGTGCCAGCAGCGTACGGGCGGGAGGGCTGGGTGAGCAGTTCTTC
TRBV2	TRBD1	NA	TRBJ2-3	CASSPTGVAQYF	TGTGCCAGCAGTCCGACAGGGGTTGCGCAGTATTTT
TRBV9	TRBD2	NA	TRBJ2-3	CASRRGGADTQYF	TGTGCCAGCAGACGGGGGGGCGCAGATACGCAGTATTTT
TRBV5-1	TRBD2	NA	TRBJ2-3	CASSIGLAGAGTDTQYF	TGCGCCAGCAGCATCGGACTAGCGGGCGCTGGCACAGATACGCAGTATTTT
TRBV18	NA	NA	TRBJ2-3	CASSPPGVVTDTQYF	TGTGCCAGCTCACCACCAGGGGTAGTGACAGATACGCAGTATTTT
TRBV28	TRBD1	NA	TRBJ1-4	CASGTGDEKLFF	TGTGCCAGCGGGACAGGGGATGAAAAACTGTTTTTT
TRBV5-1	TRBD1	NA	TRBJ2-6	CASSFGQGSGANVLTF	TGCGCCAGCAGCTTTGGACAGGGCTCCGGGGCCAACGTCCTGACTTTC
TRBV2	NA	NA	TRBJ2-3	CASVPPGADTQYF	TGTGCCAGCGTCCCCCCAGGGGCAGATACGCAGTATTTT
TRBV7-2	TRBD1	NA	TRBJ2-4	CASSLIPDRGRDIQYF	TGTGCCAGCAGCTTAATTCCAGACAGGGGAAGGGACATTCAGTACTTC
TRBV7-2	NA	NA	TRBJ2-5	CASSLAPDRAGETQYF	TGTGCCAGCAGCCTCGCTCCCGATCGGGCGGGTGAGACCCAGTACTTC
TRBV6-5	NA	NA	TRBJ2-5	CASSYLETQYF	TGTGCCAGCAGTTACCTGGAGACCCAGTACTTC
TRBV6-1	NA	NA	TRBJ2-7	CASSEAPGVIYEQYF	TGTGCCAGCAGTGAAGCGCCCGGGGTTATCTACGAGCAGTACTTC
TRBV6-1	NA	NA	TRBJ1-2	CASGGDYGYTF	TGTGCCAGCGGGGGGGACTATGGCTACACCTTC
TRBV11-1	NA	NA	TRBJ2-1	CASSPPGLQNEQFF	TGTGCCAGCTCCCCACCAGGGCTCCAAAATGAGCAGTTCTTC